The clone carrying this T cell receptor beta chain was detected many times. The antigen is not known. The data are from a study of T-cell reconstitution after alpha-beta-depleted transplantation in children. V lost 6 bases and J 4 bases, leaving 10 bases between the germline ends. The CDR3 length is 12 residues. Preparation of the TCRbeta library used unique molecular identifiers. TCRdb recomputed calls from the PCR reads with MiXCR, one row per CDR3 protein. This table has over 400,000 distinct CDR3 sequences, approximately 41% appearing once. Whole-study results and caveats: Roughly two months post-transplant, alpha-beta T cells reportedly originated from several hundred graft clones that had expanded. At day 60, the high TCRbeta diversity found in some patients originated from recipient T cells and thymic progenitors that had survived. Diversity and T-cell counts at one year after transplant derived mostly from new T cells.

The source is a girl aged 2 to 10 with aplastic anemia, due to receive a stem cell transplant. Sequencing used PBMCs, obtained before TCRalphabeta/CD19-depleted stem cell transplant. This chain joins TRBV12-3 or TRBV12-4 and TRBJ2-7; weak D call: TRBD2 (6 bases). The CDR3 DNA reads as TGTGCCAGCAGCTCGGGGACTTACGAGCAGTACTTC. It translates to CASSSGTYEQYF.